This T cell receptor beta chain comes out of a study of early T cells in non-severe SARS-CoV-2 infection. A single record per CDR3 protein comes from TCRdb applying MiXCR to the 5' RACE reads. Among more than 85,000 distinct CDR3 sequences listed, roughly 17% were seen once. This CDR3 comprises 14 residues. Germline CDR1 reads DFQATT; CDR2 reads SNEGSKA (reference sequence). The J segment lost 3 bases and the V segment lost 1 base, leaving 2 bases of the junction unmatched. Source: whole blood, taken at baseline. The genes are TRBV20-1 and TRBJ2-5; 10 nucleotides align to TRBD2. This TCR was sampled from an adult who was a healthcare worker with PCR-confirmed SARS-CoV-2 infection or an uninfected control (not recorded which). CDR3 region: CSARAGTSEETQYF. As DNA, the CDR3 is TGCAGTGCTAGAGCCGGGACTAGCGAAGAGACCCAGTACTTC.